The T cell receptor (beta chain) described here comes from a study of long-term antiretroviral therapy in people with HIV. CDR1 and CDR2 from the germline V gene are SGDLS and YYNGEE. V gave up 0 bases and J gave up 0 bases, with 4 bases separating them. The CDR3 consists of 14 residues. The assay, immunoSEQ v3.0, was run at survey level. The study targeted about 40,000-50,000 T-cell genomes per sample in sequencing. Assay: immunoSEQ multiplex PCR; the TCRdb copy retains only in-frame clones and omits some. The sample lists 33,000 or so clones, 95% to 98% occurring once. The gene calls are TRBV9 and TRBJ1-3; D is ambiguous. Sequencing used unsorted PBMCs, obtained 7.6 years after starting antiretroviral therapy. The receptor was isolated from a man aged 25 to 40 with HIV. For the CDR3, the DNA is TGTGCCAGCAGCGTAGACCCCTCTGGAAACACCATATATTTT. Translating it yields CASSVDPSGNTIYF.